This TCR beta chain was sequenced during a study of cytomegalovirus exposure and HLA in healthy donors (dated by TCRdb to about 2017). Concerning the study at large: An earlier analysis of approximately 640 of the donors reported approximately 290 Gb of sequence data and 117 million unique TCR beta sequences from 150 million to 200 million T cells. Approximately 300 gigabases of sequencing data and roughly 81 million unique TCR sequences made up an early release that covered roughly 670 HLA-typed donors. Among the approximately 430 genotyped donors, roughly 80% belonged to the genetic ancestry cluster associated with self-reported Caucasian donors. The study aimed to test whether cataloging public T cell receptors could reveal signatures of past pathogen exposure. The study used immunosequencing to profile the T cell repertoires of approximately 690 subjects and linked those repertoires to cytomegalovirus serostatus. A separate validation cohort of over 95 different subjects was used in addition to the roughly 720-subject first cohort. High-throughput TCR immunosequencing, statistical association of individual TCRs with disease status, and machine learning were combined to predict cytomegalovirus infection status. To study patterns of TCR occurrence, a later analysis re-analyzed previously published TCR beta repertoires from 600 to 750 donors and added high-resolution HLA genotyping. The later analysis used no new phenotypic data to find candidate immune exposures, relying instead on TCR beta sequences and their occurrence across donors. An earlier analysis of 587 of the donors used high-throughput TCR beta sequencing to judge whether each TCR beta V gene segment behaved as functional or pseudogenic. Donor age, sex, ethnicity and CMV serostatus were compiled alongside the repertoire data. In a later genetic analysis, genome-wide SNP genotypes for about three fifths of the 666 donors were used, and that subset was treated as a discovery cohort. Every discovery cohort repertoire had been produced on one sequencing platform. HLA typing included class I and class II loci at four-digit resolution. Typing coverage differed by locus: A, B, C, DRB1 and DQB1 were typed in roughly 620-630 donors, DQA1 in about 500, DPA1 in 600 to 610, and DPB1 in around 440. Five DR-DQ haplotypes were handled as single units for association and clustering because linkage in the cohort was strong. On average, roughly 240,000 unique TCR beta nucleotide sequences were sequenced per donor among a few hundred genotyped donors of the cohort, with roughly 20% of those sequences being non-productive.

The cohort was made up of hundreds of healthy bone marrow donors. Cohort members were all nominally healthy when sampled, although unrecorded immune exposures were likely present. The donor tested CMV seropositive and was one of the 289 seropositive cohort members. Every donor gave a peripheral blood sample, and the peripheral blood mononuclear cells from that sample were used for TCR beta sequencing. The Qiagen DNeasy Blood Extraction Kit was used to extract genomic DNA from the blood cell samples. Overall study results and their limits: Sequencing depth was assumed to be roughly uniform across donors in the presence/absence analyses, though that assumption may not hold. In a later analysis, HLA-associated TCR beta chains showed more clonal expansion and lower generation probabilities than non-associated chains that were equally common. Most CMV-associated TCR beta chains appeared to be HLA-restricted in a later analysis, and the HLA associations seemed to be driven largely by CMV exposure. Most TCR sequences were observed very rarely across donors, whereas some public TCRs were present in many individuals. Because HLA typing was unavailable for some donors at each locus, only the typed subset was used in association tests. Only TCR beta chains were sequenced in this cohort, and the absence of alpha or paired-chain data limited detectable features. The study gave a list of more than 150 TCR beta chains associated with cytomegalovirus. An association between a missense DCLRE1C variant and V-gene and J-gene trimming of TCR beta chains was found in a later genetic analysis and replicated in an independent cohort. When HLA alleles, especially DR and DQ, strongly co-occurred, attributing TCR associations to individual alleles was difficult. A group of highly shared sequence variants was considered likely to be a technical artifact of the sequencing pipeline. Several of the top co-occurrence clusters appeared to be linked to parvovirus B19, influenza, CMV and Epstein-Barr virus, according to a later analysis. In both the original and validation cohorts, the classifier was reported to diagnose cytomegalovirus status with high specificity and sensitivity. In vitro tests confirmed that three of the cytomegalovirus-associated TCR beta chains recognize cytomegalovirus antigens. In an earlier analysis of some 500 of the donors, most TCR beta V segments were observed in productive rearrangements about 87% or about 30% of the time, broadly matching IMGT annotations. Linkage disequilibrium might explain the correlated functional status among segregating V segments, but an unknown experimental factor could not be excluded. According to a later analysis, TCR association rates differed among HLA loci, with DRB1 alleles showing the most associated TCRs and HLA-C alleles showing the fewest. For the cohort, immune exposure information was limited to CMV serostatus. Some IMGT-functional V segments, including TRBV6-2 and TRBV6-3, could not be told apart with the 87-base-pair reads, so those segments were excluded. A further reported finding was that TCR beta sequences accurately predicted the HLA-A and HLA-B alleles for most subjects in the first cohort. In a later analysis, 16,951 TCR beta sequences were associated with specific HLA alleles at a false discovery rate of 0.05. Because counts were too low, some 17 rarely observed V segments, including chromosome 9 orphons, were left out of the earlier analysis of a few hundred of the donors. In a later genetic analysis, fewer N-insertions in productive TCRs were reported among donors in an Asian-associated ancestry cluster than the 666-donor mean. According to the authors, the approach could potentially be generalized to other disease states and immunological phenotypes.

As encoded in the germline V gene (reference sequence), CDR1 is SEHNR while CDR2 is FQNEAQ. V is cut by 6 bases and J by 3 bases, and the space between the germline ends is 12 bases. The CDR3 numbers 13 residues from cysteine through phenylalanine. Solely the CDR3 DNA is kept, with 39 bases framed from the first base. As concerns this clone: It has no known antigen specificity. There are no base qualities to consult, and no much larger clone falls within one base.

Receptor libraries were prepared by the immunoSEQ multiplex PCR assay. For the multiplex PCR, a mixture combining 60 forward primers for TCR Vbeta segments and 13 reverse primers for TCR Jbeta segments was used. Amplification of the CDR3 region of rearranged TCR beta genes was performed with a multiplex PCR assay on genomic DNA. The Illumina HiSeq System was used to sequence the amplified TCR beta libraries as 87-base-pair reads. Processing in the source paper ran as follows. A later analysis tallied 75 million to 95 million unique TCR beta chains across the 700 or so repertoires, and some 12 million of those chains were shared by two or more donors. Raw reads were error-corrected and collapsed into unique sequences by a nearest-neighbor algorithm in which closely related sequences were merged to remove PCR and sequencing errors. Alignment of CDR3 sequences to IMGT reference sequences was used to assign V, D and J gene segments. For a sequence to be retained, a match of at least six nucleotides was required to both a V gene segment and a J gene segment. A rearrangement was called productive if the CDR3 had no stop codons and remained in frame with V and J, and every other rearrangement was called non-productive. CDR3 was defined by IMGT convention, running from the second conserved V-encoded cysteine to the conserved J-encoded phenylalanine. The earlier analysis of more than 450 of the donors excluded sequences that lacked an unambiguous match to a single V gene segment. An earlier analysis of 550 to 650 of the donors classified V segments as functional when productive rearrangements were above 56.7% and as segregating when the standard deviation between donors was above 5%. To diagnose cytomegalovirus status from the catalog of TCR beta chain sequences, a statistical classification framework was built. In a later analysis, TCR nucleotide sequences were compared against IMGT/GENE-DB human TR gene sequences so that V and J genes could be assigned. A later analysis assigned CDR3 sequences and most-parsimonious VDJ recombination scenarios with the TCRdist pipeline. In a later analysis, each TCR beta chain was defined by its CDR3 amino acid sequence together with its V-gene family, and reads lacking a unique V-gene family were excluded. A later analysis removed roughly 590 highly shared, low-generation-probability nucleotide sequences to deal with suspected cross-contamination and a sequencing artifact. For each public chain, a later analysis derived a clonal expansion index from normalized ranks of inferred template counts within each repertoire. In a later analysis, generation probabilities were computed with a VDJ recombination model fitted to out-of-frame rearrangements, and the resulting probabilities were checked against IGoR. In a later analysis, hypergeometric tests were used to score TCR-TCR, TCR-HLA and TCR-CMV co-occurrence, with a repertoire-size bias correction applied to TCR pairs. In a later analysis, false discovery rates were estimated by permuting HLA or CMV assignments 20 times. In a later analysis, co-occurring TCRs were grouped with DBSCAN, and TCRdist sequence similarity was added when clustering was performed within HLA-allele-positive subsets. For co-occurrence clustering, repertoires with fewer than 30,000 or more than 120,000 public chains were excluded, along with five repertoires with anomalous nucleotide sharing. TCRdb holds this immuneACCESS table with in-frame rearrangements only. Some clones are missing; in checked studies, unresolved V genes explain under half, and the rest has no known cause. That table gives V, J and clone size, and the DNA gave D and trimming. This sample holds about 72,000 clones; over 50% were observed only once. About a fifth of the sample is taken by the ten largest.

The clonotype originates from a middle-aged man in good health and CMV-seropositive. The sequencing sample was made of PBMCs. Rearrangement joined TRBV7-9 to TRBJ2-7; the D segment could be TRBD1, given 6 matching bases. The CDR3 reads as follows: CASRGQSDYEQYF. The nucleotide sequence is TGTGCCAGCAGAGGACAGTCCGACTACGAGCAGTACTTC.